This entry lists 23 T cell receptor beta chains sequenced from one sample in a study of cytomegalovirus exposure and HLA in healthy donors. 60 Vbeta and 13 Jbeta primers were used in PCR. The table came from immunoSEQ multiplex PCR; TCRdb's copy has only in-frame clones and leaves some out. The sample yields about 190,000 clones, about four fifths seen once. The sequencing input was PBMCs. Receptor source: a man aged 40-49 years in good health and CMV-seropositive.

In DNA form, the CDR3 reads TGTGCCAGCAGCTTAGAAGTAGGGGCAGGGGCCAACGTCCTGACTTTC. As protein: CASSLEVGAGANVLTF. The chain employs TRBV7-8 and TRBJ2-6; maybe TRBD1 (5 bases). CDR3 length: 16 residues. Trimming pared 1 base from V and 4 bases from J, leaving 11 bases between. CDR1 and CDR2 from the germline V gene are SGHVS and FQNEAQ.

V usage is TRBV19 and J usage is TRBJ1-5, with TRBD1 matching 8 bases. Trimming removed 7 bases from V and 5 bases from J; junction bases left unmatched: 16. This CDR3 contains 17 residues. In germline, CDR1 is LNHDA, CDR2 SQIVND (reference sequence). DNA for the CDR3: TGTGCCAGTAATACCCTGGAGGCAGGGGGCGCATATCAGCCCCAGCATTTT. Translation gives CASNTLEAGGAYQPQHF.

This clone appeared a few times. This rearrangement joins TRBV4-3 to TRBJ2-7; D is possibly TRBD1 (6 bases). This CDR3 has 15 residues. CDR1 and CDR2 from the germline V gene are LGHNA and YSLEER. The germline V and J ends were trimmed by 2 bases and 2 bases, with 13 bases remaining between them. The CDR3 DNA sequence: TGCGCCAGCAGCCAATCGTCGACAGGTGCCTACGAGCAGTACTTC. It specifies CASSQSSTGAYEQYF.

The chain is built from TRBV18 and TRBJ2-7, with D perhaps matching TRBD1 (6 bases). V lost 5 bases to trimming and J lost 1 base, with 12 bases between them. Germline V gives CDR1 KGHSH, CDR2 LQKENI. The CDR3 runs to 14 residues. The CDR3 sequence: CASSELGQSYEQYF. DNA for the CDR3: TGTGCCAGCTCAGAACTTGGACAGTCCTACGAGCAGTACTTC. Supplemented by reference TRBV18 and TRBJ2-7, the full variable domain reads NAGVMQNPRHLVRRRGQEARLRCSPMKGHSHVYWYRQLPEEGLKFMVYLQKENIIDESGMPKERFSAEFPKEGPSILRIQQVVRGDSAAYFCASSELGQSYEQYFGPGTRLTVT.

The chain carries TRBV6-1 and TRBJ2-5, with 8 bases matching TRBD1. Germline CDR1 is MNHNS and CDR2 is SASEGT. The CDR3 length is 14 residues. Trimming at V came to 4 bases and at J to 5 bases, leaving 6 bases not matched to a gene. DNA of the CDR3: TGTGCCAGCAGTGTCCAGGGGGCATCGGAGACCCAGTACTTC. Its protein product is CASSVQGASETQYF.

V and J are TRBV10-3 and TRBJ1-3; no definite D call. The CDR3 contains 14 residues. CDR1 ENHRY and CDR2 SYGVKD come from the germline V gene. V was clipped by 6 bases and J by 0 bases, with 9 bases between them. The CDR3 sequence: CAIRGADSGNTIYF. CDR3 coding DNA: TGTGCCATCAGAGGAGCGGACTCTGGAAACACCATATATTTT.

The chain links TRBV5-1 to TRBJ2-7; 7 nucleotides align to TRBD1. The V gene end was trimmed by 7 bases and the J gene end by 3 bases; junction bases not matched to a gene: 4. This CDR3 is built from 12 residues. CDR1 is SGHRS, CDR2 YFSETQ, per germline. DNA of the CDR3: TGCGCCAGCGGGGGACAGAGCTACGAGCAGTACTTC. Its protein product is CASGGQSYEQYF.

The rearrangement links TRBV12-5 to TRBJ2-1; possible D gene TRBD2, 7 bases. V dropped 6 bases and J dropped 6 bases, with 27 bases sitting between them. CDR1 is LGHNT, CDR2 FRNRAP, per germline. This CDR3 has 18 residues. The CDR3 spells CASGLGKDSLRGLNEQFF. Here the CDR3 DNA reads TGTGCTAGTGGCCTTGGTAAAGATTCCCTGCGGGGGCTCAATGAGCAGTTCTTC.

V is TRBV9 and J is TRBJ2-5; 10 bases align to TRBD2. The CDR3 is 16 residues long. Germline loops: CDR1 SGDLS, CDR2 YYNGEE. The V and J ends lost 9 bases and 5 bases, in that order; junction bases with no gene match: 16. CDR3 nucleotides: TGTGCCATTCCCACTTCTAGCGGGAGAAAGTGGGAGACCCAGTACTTC. Protein: CAIPTSSGRKWETQYF.

The chain links TRBV5-4 to TRBJ2-2, with D perhaps matching TRBD2 (7 bases). Germline CDR1 SGHNT, CDR2 YYREEE (reference sequence). Between the trimmed V and J ends, which lost 4 bases and 6 bases, there was a span of 13 bases. CDR3 size: 14 residues. CDR3 sequence (DNA): TGTGCCAGCAGCAGTTGGGGGGGCCCCGGGGAGCTGTTTTTT. This codes for CASSSWGGPGELFF. Using reference TRBV5-4 and TRBJ2-2 for the parts outside the CDR3, the full variable domain is ETGVTQSPTHLIKTRGQQVTLRCSSQSGHNTVSWYQQALGQGPQFIFQYYREEENGRGNFPPRFSGLQFPNYSSELNVNALELDDSALYLCASSSWGGPGELFFGEGSRLTVL.

This chain links TRBV28 with TRBJ2-7; 11 nucleotides line up with TRBD2. There are 15 residues in the CDR3. Per the germline V gene, CDR1 is MDHEN and CDR2 is SYDVKM. The J segment lost 0 bases and the V segment lost 7 bases, leaving 5 bases of the junction unmatched. The CDR3, as DNA: TGTGCCAGCATGGGTCTAGCGGGGGGCTCCTACGAGCAGTACTTC. Amino acids: CASMGLAGGSYEQYF.

J is TRBJ2-5 and V is TRBV6-6; no clear D gene. This CDR3 has 14 amino acids. CDR1 and CDR2 from the germline V gene are MNHNY and SVGAGI (reference sequence). V was clipped by 7 bases and J by 1 base, with 13 bases between them. CDR3 sequence: CASIGLAGQETQYF. The CDR3, as DNA: TGTGCCAGCATCGGTTTGGCAGGCCAAGAGACCCAGTACTTC.

Concerning this clone: The junction departs from germline at one end; a sequencing error may be responsible. Other DNA variants within this sample encode the same CDR3. CDR3 loop: CASSQEGLPTEAFF. The CDR3 DNA is TGTGCCAGCAGCCAAGAAGGACTCCCCACTGAAGCTTTCTTT. This chain uses TRBV4-1 with TRBJ1-1, with D unclear. The CDR3 is made up of 14 amino acids. Germline CDR1 reads MGHRA; CDR2 reads YSYEKL.

This clone was seen once. V is TRBV7-2 and J is TRBJ2-7; D is undetermined. The CDR3 has 13 residues. The V end lost 2 bases, the J end lost 7 bases, and 12 bases lay between the germline ends. CDR1 and CDR2 from the germline V gene are SGHTA and FQGNSA. The CDR3 loop is CASSLSVLWEQYF. In DNA form, the CDR3 reads TGTGCCAGCAGCTTATCGGTTTTATGGGAGCAGTACTTC.

The gene calls are TRBV4-1 and TRBJ2-1; 7 nucleotides line up with TRBD2. V lost 1 base, J lost 9 bases, and 9 bases stayed unmatched. CDR3 length equals 15 residues. The germline V gene encodes CDR1 MGHRA and CDR2 YSYEKL. CDR3 in DNA: TGCGCCAGCAGCCAAGTTGGGCGGGAGCAATCTGAGCAGTTCTTC. This sequence encodes CASSQVGREQSEQFF.

The chain uses TRBV9 and TRBJ2-6; the D is unclear. V was clipped by 7 bases and J by 0 bases, with 2 bases between them. Germline-derived CDR1 and CDR2 are SGDLS and YYNGEE. The CDR3 extends over 12 amino acids. The CDR3: CASYSGANVLTF. CDR3 coding DNA: TGTGCCAGCTACTCTGGGGCCAACGTCCTGACTTTC.

The rearrangement joins TRBV5-8 to TRBJ2-3, with D tentatively TRBD2 (5 bases). The germline CDR1 and CDR2 sequences are SGHTS and YDEGEE. CDR3 length equals 15 residues. The V and J ends lost 1 base and 0 bases respectively, with 9 bases between them. The chain's CDR3 is CASSLRRTSTDTQYF. CDR3 coding DNA: TGTGCCAGCAGCTTGCGCAGGACTAGCACAGATACGCAGTATTTT.

The V gene is TRBV29-1, the J gene TRBJ1-2; possibly TRBD1 for D (6 bases). CDR3 length: 12 residues. V lost 7 bases and J 3 bases, leaving 12 bases between the germline ends. Germline V gives CDR1 SQVTM, CDR2 ANQGSEA. CDR3 nucleotide sequence: TGCAGCGCGGCCCCAGGGGACTATGGCTACACCTTC. Translated: CSAAPGDYGYTF.

This clone was observed a handful of times. The chain carries TRBV19 and TRBJ1-5; TRBD1 is a possible D gene (6 bases). V was clipped by 6 bases and J by 2 bases, with 17 bases between them. Germline CDR1 reads LNHDA; CDR2 reads SQIVND (reference sequence). The CDR3 spans 16 residues. The CDR3 loop reads CASRIFGAGGNQPQHF. The CDR3 coding sequence is TGTGCCAGTAGAATTTTTGGGGCAGGGGGCAATCAGCCCCAGCATTTT.

V and J are TRBV10-3 and TRBJ1-2, with D perhaps TRBD1 (5 bases). V lost 11 bases and J lost 2, with 12 bases in between. CDR1 is ENHRY and CDR2 is SYGVKD in the germline V gene. There are 12 residues in the CDR3. CDR3 sequence (DNA): TGTGCCGTGGGTGGGGGGAACTATGGCTACACCTTC. It is translated as CAVGGGNYGYTF.

The chain employs TRBV2 and TRBJ1-2; 8 nucleotides match TRBD1. Germline V gene sequence: CDR1 SNHLY, CDR2 FYNNEI. V gave up 6 bases and J gave up 8 bases; unmatched junction bases: 5. The CDR3 length is 12 residues. The DNA for the CDR3 is TGTGCCAGCAGGGAGACAGGGGACGGCTACACCTTC. It encodes CASRETGDGYTF.

The J gene is TRBJ2-5, the V gene TRBV9; D may be TRBD2 (6 bases). Trimming left V 0 bases short and J 5 bases short, with 14 bases between. The CDR3 extends over 15 amino acids. Germline V lookup: CDR1 SGDLS, CDR2 YYNGEE. The CDR3 nucleotides are TGTGCCAGCAGCGTAGCTAACCCGGGAGAGGAGACCCAGTACTTC. It encodes CASSVANPGEETQYF.

V is TRBV18 and J is TRBJ2-7, with D maybe TRBD1 (5 bases). Germline V gene data show CDR1 as KGHSH and CDR2 as LQKENI. The CDR3 loop spans 15 amino acids. The V end was cut by 6 bases, the J end by 1 base, with 16 bases between. CDR3 DNA: TGTGCCAGCTCCCAAGGACACGTAGGTTCCTACGAGCAGTACTTC. This encodes CASSQGHVGSYEQYF.